This TCR beta chain appears in the sequencing data of a study of blood T cell repertoires in COVID-19. About the study: Sources were T cells, B-cell-depleted T cells, or PBMCs; the material itself was cDNA or gDNA.

In the original processing: Cell counts per sample came from amplifying reference gene primers. Libraries were prepared by immunoSEQ multiplex PCR; TCRdb keeps only in-frame clonotypes and omits some of them. That table supplies the V and J calls and clone size; D and trimming were determined from the DNA. Of tens of thousands of clones in the sample, approximately 80% were seen once. The V gene's germline CDR1 is SGDLS and CDR2 YYNGEE. V was pared by 3 bases and J by 4 bases, with 20 bases between. The CDR3 runs 17 residues. The rearrangement joins TRBV9 to TRBJ2-1; a possible D gene is TRBD2 (7 bases). The TCR comes from a woman over 75 with acute or convalescent COVID-19. The sequencing sample was made of peripheral blood. This CDR3 is CASSALGLGGGYNEQFF. The DNA of the CDR3 is TGTGCCAGCAGCGCCCTAGGGTTAGGGGGAGGGTACAATGAGCAGTTCTTC.